This T cell receptor beta chain was sequenced in a study of blood T cell repertoires in COVID-19. Overall study context: Sites across the United States, Italy and Spain contributed samples from acute and convalescent COVID-19.

As processed by the authors: Reference gene primer amplification gave nucleated cell count estimates. Libraries were prepared by immunoSEQ multiplex PCR; TCRdb keeps only in-frame clonotypes and omits some of them. V and J calls and clone size are those listed in that table; D and trimming were worked out from the DNA. This sample has 220,000 or so clones, with about 81% found just once. Germline values: CDR1 SNHLY, CDR2 FYNNEI. J gave up 1 base and V 4 bases, and 4 bases lay outside the gene matches. The length of the CDR3 is 15 residues. The TCR sequence derives from a woman aged 80 or over with COVID-19, enrolled during active disease. The sequenced material came from peripheral blood. This chain connects TRBV2 to TRBJ2-1; 7 bases align to TRBD2. Here the CDR3 reads CASSAREGSYNEQFF. The DNA for the CDR3 is TGTGCCAGCAGTGCGAGGGAGGGGTCCTACAATGAGCAGTTCTTC.